A single sample gave rise to the 17 T cell receptor beta chains below, sequenced in a study of T cells in Graves' hyperthyroidism and ophthalmopathy. Amplified TCR beta CDR3 regions derived from RNA transcripts. HTBI primers were used for first-round RT-PCR of the TCR CDR3. TCRdb recomputed calls from the multiplex PCR reads with MiXCR, one row per CDR3 protein. The sample has hundreds of thousands of distinct CDR3 sequences, approximately 14% seen once. The source material was blood. The receptors were sampled from a woman under 30 with Graves' hyperthyroidism that later progressed to Graves' ophthalmopathy.

This clonotype was seen ten or more times. The chain carries TRBV28 and TRBJ2-7; 9 bases line up with TRBD1. Germline CDR1 MDHEN, CDR2 SYDVKM. J lost 1 base, V lost 2 bases, and 3 bases had no gene match. The CDR3 has 15 amino acids. This CDR3 reads CASSLGTGRSYEQYF. CDR3 nucleotides: TGTGCCAGCAGTTTAGGGACAGGGAGGTCCTACGAGCAGTACTTC.

V is TRBV4-1 and J is TRBJ2-1; TRBD2 aligns across 9 bases. Trimming removed 0 bases from V and 4 bases from J; junction bases left unmatched: 7. Germline loops: CDR1 MGHRA, CDR2 YSYEKL. CDR3 length equals 17 residues. CDR3 sequence: CASSQDPSGRKYNEQFF. DNA of the CDR3: TGCGCCAGCAGCCAAGATCCGAGCGGGAGGAAGTACAATGAGCAGTTCTTC.

Points on this clonotype: It may be a read error: a sequence one base away is much more abundant. The chain joins TRBV6-2 or TRBV6-3 to TRBJ2-5, with 9 bases matching TRBD1. V was pared by 7 bases and J by 5 bases, with 11 bases of the junction left unmatched. Per the germline V gene, CDR1 is MNHEY and CDR2 is SVGEGT. The CDR3 sequence is 15 residues long. The CDR3 reads CASNFGDRDSETQYF. The CDR3 region has the DNA TGTGCCAGCAATTTTGGGGACAGGGATTCGGAGACCCAGTACTTC.

The sample holds many counts of this clonotype. The chain recombines TRBV2 with TRBJ2-5; 10 bases align to TRBD2. Germline loops: CDR1 SNHLY, CDR2 FYNNEI. V trimming: 6 bases; J trimming: 3 bases; junction bases outside the gene matches: 4. The CDR3 loop spans 14 amino acids. The CDR3 sequence is CASRTGLAEETQYF. The CDR3 DNA follows: TGTGCCAGCAGAACTGGACTAGCGGAAGAGACCCAGTACTTC.

This chain links TRBV28 with TRBJ1-3; D gene ambiguous. The CDR3 sequence is 18 residues long. Per the germline V gene, CDR1 is MDHEN and CDR2 is SYDVKM. The V end was cut by 3 bases, the J end by 0 bases, with 18 bases between. CDR3 nucleotides: TGTGCCAGCAGTTTCCCTACGATGACGGGAACCTCTGGAAACACCATATATTTT. This encodes CASSFPTMTGTSGNTIYF.

This clonotype was seen a few times. The chain couples TRBV24-1 to TRBJ2-2; D unclear. CDR1 is KGHDR and CDR2 is SFDVKD in the germline V gene. There are 16 residues in the CDR3. V shed 2 bases and J shed 5 bases, with 14 bases lying between them. This CDR3 reads CATSDSSIELTGELFF. The CDR3 coding sequence is TGTGCCACCAGTGATTCCTCGATAGAACTTACCGGGGAGCTGTTTTTT.

The chain is built from TRBV29-1 and TRBJ1-3; 12 bases align to TRBD1. The CDR3 spans 15 residues. V trimming: 6 bases; J trimming: 4 bases; junction bases outside the gene matches: 7. Per the germline V gene, CDR1 is SQVTM and CDR2 is ANQGSEA. The CDR3 coding sequence is TGCAGCGTCTCGGGGACAGGGGGCAGAGGAAACACCATATATTTT. Translated: CSVSGTGGRGNTIYF.

The rearrangement uses TRBV6-5 and TRBJ2-3, with 9 positions matching TRBD2. V was clipped by 1 base and J by 13 bases; unmatched bases: 12. CDR1 and CDR2 from the germline V gene are MNHEY and SVGAGI. This CDR3 region has 15 residues. The CDR3 nucleotides read TGTGCCAGCAGTTACTTTAGCGGGAGACCTCTGAGGGAGTATTTT. Protein: CASSYFSGRPLREYF.

The chain links TRBV28 to TRBJ2-2; D remains unclear. V lost 1 base to trimming and J lost 2 bases, with 8 bases between them. The CDR3 covers 15 residues. Germline CDR1 MDHEN, CDR2 SYDVKM. CDR3 sequence reads: CASSLFVGNTGELFF. The CDR3 region has the DNA TGTGCCAGCAGTTTATTTGTGGGAAACACCGGGGAGCTGTTTTTT.

This chain uses TRBV28 with TRBJ2-7, with 8 bases that match TRBD2. CDR1 and CDR2 from the germline V gene are MDHEN and SYDVKM. This CDR3 contains 16 residues. V shed 5 bases, J shed 4 bases, and the junction held 13 bases outside the gene matches. CDR3 loop: CASSPRGSGRGYEQYF. The CDR3 bases are TGTGCCAGCAGTCCCCGGGGGAGCGGGAGAGGGTACGAGCAGTACTTC.

This clonotype showed up many times. The chain uses TRBV5-1 and TRBJ2-2; 7 bases are a match to TRBD1. J gave up 1 base and V 5 bases, and 5 bases lay outside the gene matches. The length of the CDR3 is 15 residues. From germline, CDR1 is SGHRS and CDR2 YFSETQ. CDR3 in amino acids: CASSFRTGNTGELFF. CDR3 bases: TGCGCCAGCAGTTTCAGGACAGGGAACACCGGGGAGCTGTTTTTT.

This clonotype was counted ten times or more. The chain links TRBV28 to TRBJ1-4; 9 bases fit TRBD1. V shed 5 bases and J 10 bases; nucleotides not matched to a gene: 8. The CDR3 covers 14 residues. CDR1 and CDR2 from the germline V gene are MDHEN and SYDVKM. CDR3 amino acids: CASSLNPQGAKLFF. The CDR3 DNA sequence: TGTGCCAGCAGTCTAAATCCACAGGGGGCAAAACTGTTTTTT. Variable domain in full (rest from reference TRBV28 and TRBJ1-4): DVKVTQSSRYLVKRTGEKVFLECVQDMDHENMFWYRQDPGLGLRLIYFSYDVKMKEKGDIPEGYSVSREKKERFSLILESASTNQTSMYLCASSLNPQGAKLFFGSGTQLSVL.

The chain uses TRBV28 and TRBJ1-2; D gene ambiguous. Germline V gene sequence: CDR1 MDHEN, CDR2 SYDVKM. The CDR3 is 10 residues long. V was trimmed by 6 bases and J by 6 bases, leaving 5 bases between them. The CDR3, as DNA: TGTGCCAGCAGGGGTAATGGCTACACCTTC. Translating gives CASRGNGYTF.

This clonotype was picked up a small number of times. The J gene is TRBJ2-7, the V gene TRBV5-4, with 9 positions matching TRBD2. CDR1 is SGHNT and CDR2 is YYREEE in the germline V gene (reference sequence). V dropped 4 bases and J dropped 0; count of bases not matched to a gene: 14. The CDR3 has 18 residues. CDR3 DNA sequence: TGTGCCAGCAGCCCTGGAGACCTTAGCGGGAGCCCCTCCTACGAGCAGTACTTC. Translating gives CASSPGDLSGSPSYEQYF.

This clonotype appeared a few times. One base away lies a much larger clone, so this may be a sequencing read error. The CDR3: CASSLVGGRASYEQYF. In DNA, the CDR3 is TGTGCCAGCAGCTTAGTTGGCGGGAGGGCCTCCTACGAGCAGTACTTC. The chain uses TRBV7-6 and TRBJ2-7; 9 bases map to TRBD2. The CDR3 totals 16 residues. CDR1 is SGHVS and CDR2 is FNYEAQ in the germline V gene. The V gene end was trimmed by 1 base and the J gene end by 0 bases; junction bases not matched to a gene: 4.

This clonotype was detected only a few times. The rearrangement uses TRBV11-2 and TRBJ2-5; 10 nucleotides align to TRBD2. This CDR3 spans 16 amino acids. The germline gives CDR1 SGHAT, CDR2 FQNNGV. The J segment lost 5 bases and the V segment lost 1 base, leaving 7 bases of the junction unmatched. In DNA, the CDR3 is TGTGCCAGCAGCTTAGTTGGTAGCGGGAGGTTGGAGACCCAGTACTTC. Its protein product is CASSLVGSGRLETQYF. Full variable domain (rest looked up from reference TRBV11-2 and TRBJ2-5): EAGVAQSPRYKIIEKRQSVAFWCNPISGHATLYWYQQILGQGPKLLIQFQNNGVVDDSQLPKDRFSAERLKGVDSTLKIQPAKLEDSAVYLCASSLVGSGRLETQYFGPGTRLLVL.

This clonotype has at least ten counts. The chain is built from TRBV10-3 and TRBJ2-4; possible D gene TRBD2, 6 bases. This CDR3 contains 13 residues. Germline V CDR1 and CDR2: ENHRY, SYGVKD. V was cut by 0 bases and J by 11 bases, with 11 bases left in between. CDR3 bases: TGTGCCATCAGTGAGTCGACTAGTCAGTTTCAGTACTTC. Its protein product is CAISESTSQFQYF.